The clone carrying this T cell receptor beta chain was recorded once. What it recognizes is unknown. A second about 7 to 11 cycle PCR used barcoded and J-beta primers. All cDNA molecules were each tagged by a template-switch adaptor with 12 random nucleotides. TCRdb recomputed calls from the 5' RACE reads with MiXCR, one row per CDR3 protein. The top ten clones hold roughly 13% of a sample with about 810,000 distinct CDR3 sequences, 35% to 40% of them seen once. The data are from a study of blood T cells in healthy people across ages. This CDR3 has 15 residues. CDR1 and CDR2 (germline): SGDLS, YYNGEE. Trimming pared 3 bases from V and 2 bases from J, leaving 15 bases between. Overall study findings and caveats: Shifts in expanded clonotypes may have been confounded by donor CMV status, which was unknown. Versus aged donors, long-lived donors had higher diversity and more naive CD4+ cells.

Each sample yielded at least 5.5 micrograms of PBMC total RNA. This TCR was recovered from a man aged 18 to 30 in good health. The chain employs TRBV9 and TRBJ2-7; maybe TRBD1 (6 bases). The specimen sequenced was blood. The CDR3 sequence is CASSGDGQGPYEQYF. CDR3 nucleotide sequence: TGTGCCAGCAGCGGCGACGGGCAGGGGCCCTACGAGCAGTACTTC.